The rows below give T cell receptor beta chains drawn from one sample of a study of blood T cell repertoires in COVID-19. The protocol was immunoSEQ multiplex PCR, while the TCRdb copy is restricted to in-frame clones and leaves out a portion. The sample carries 100,000 to 150,000 clones, around 85% recorded once. The source material was peripheral blood. These receptors came from a man aged 25 to 40 with COVID-19, enrolled during active disease. Both conserved end residues are part of each CDR3. A D gene is named only where the DNA matches it firmly. Size values are once, few and many counts, or a class for expanded clones, and some rows have none.

j_call: TRBJ2-3
d_call: -
clone_size: -
v_call: TRBV5-1
cdr3_aa: CASSPRGQTRTDTQYF
cdr3_nt: TGCGCCAGCAGCCCGCGGGGTCAAACTCGCACAGATACGCAGTATTTT

j_call: TRBJ2-3
d_call: -
clone_size: once
v_call: TRBV4-3
cdr3_aa: CASSQDRGNDYTDTQYF
cdr3_nt: TGCGCCAGCAGCCAAGACAGGGGTAACGACTACACAGATACGCAGTATTTT

j_call: TRBJ2-3
d_call: TRBD1
clone_size: -
v_call: TRBV5-6
cdr3_aa: CASSLAGTGIADTQYF
cdr3_nt: TGTGCCAGCAGCTTGGCCGGGACAGGGATCGCAGATACGCAGTATTTT

j_call: TRBJ2-7
d_call: -
clone_size: -
v_call: TRBV21-1
cdr3_aa: CASSKACPGSGSEHEQYF
cdr3_nt: TGTGCCAGCAGCAAAGCGTGCCCTGGTAGCGGGAGTGAGCACGAGCAGTACTTC

j_call: TRBJ2-7
d_call: TRBD2
clone_size: -
v_call: TRBV19
cdr3_aa: CASSLGTSYEQYF
cdr3_nt: TGTGCCAGTAGCCTTGGGACTAGCTACGAGCAGTACTTC

j_call: TRBJ1-1
d_call: TRBD1
clone_size: once
v_call: TRBV18
cdr3_aa: CASSPWTGTPMAEAFF
cdr3_nt: TGTGCCAGCTCACCTTGGACAGGGACTCCTATGGCTGAAGCTTTCTTT

j_call: TRBJ2-1
d_call: -
clone_size: -
v_call: TRBV6-5
cdr3_aa: CASSWRDSYNEQFF
cdr3_nt: TGTGCCAGCAGTTGGCGGGACTCCTACAATGAGCAGTTCTTC

j_call: TRBJ2-7
d_call: -
clone_size: few
v_call: TRBV4-3
cdr3_aa: CASSQASGRYEQYF
cdr3_nt: TGCGCCAGCAGCCAAGCAAGCGGCCGCTACGAGCAGTACTTC

j_call: TRBJ1-3
d_call: TRBD1
clone_size: few
v_call: TRBV5-4
cdr3_aa: CASSNGPGQGAGVGNTIYF
cdr3_nt: TGTGCCAGCAGCAATGGACCGGGACAGGGGGCGGGTGTTGGAAACACCATATATTTT

j_call: TRBJ1-1
d_call: -
clone_size: few
v_call: TRBV5-1
cdr3_aa: CASSLLGGRRNTEAFF
cdr3_nt: TGCGCCAGCAGCTTACTTGGGGGCAGGCGAAACACTGAAGCTTTCTTT

j_call: TRBJ1-4
d_call: -
clone_size: -
v_call: TRBV30
cdr3_aa: CAFHRGGEKLFF
cdr3_nt: TGTGCCTTTCATAGGGGGGGTGAAAAACTGTTTTTT

j_call: TRBJ2-3
d_call: TRBD2
clone_size: -
v_call: TRBV9
cdr3_aa: CASNPGGTDTQYF
cdr3_nt: TGTGCCAGCAACCCGGGAGGGACAGATACGCAGTATTTT

j_call: TRBJ1-4
d_call: -
clone_size: -
v_call: TRBV7-6
cdr3_aa: CASSKGLDLVNEKLFF
cdr3_nt: TGTGCCAGCAGCAAAGGACTCGACCTTGTCAATGAAAAACTGTTTTTT

j_call: TRBJ2-2
d_call: -
clone_size: -
v_call: TRBV7-9
cdr3_aa: CASSFGQPLPNTGELFF
cdr3_nt: TGTGCCAGCAGCTTCGGACAGCCTCTGCCGAACACCGGGGAGCTGTTTTTT

j_call: TRBJ2-7
d_call: TRBD1
clone_size: few
v_call: TRBV5-1
cdr3_aa: CASSLSGGYDEQYF
cdr3_nt: TGCGCCAGCAGCTTGTCAGGGGGTTACGACGAGCAGTACTTC

j_call: TRBJ1-5
d_call: -
clone_size: -
v_call: TRBV2
cdr3_aa: CASGGAGPPGNQPQHF
cdr3_nt: TGTGCCAGTGGCGGGGCAGGCCCGCCCGGAAATCAGCCCCAGCATTTT

j_call: TRBJ2-3
d_call: TRBD2
clone_size: -
v_call: TRBV6-2/TRBV6-3
cdr3_aa: CASSYWEGLAGSTDTQYF
cdr3_nt: TGTGCCAGCAGTTACTGGGAGGGACTAGCCGGGAGCACAGATACGCAGTATTTT

j_call: TRBJ1-2
d_call: TRBD1
clone_size: -
v_call: TRBV2
cdr3_aa: CASSEVFPGQTYGYTF
cdr3_nt: TGTGCCAGCAGTGAAGTGTTCCCGGGACAGACCTATGGCTACACCTTC

j_call: TRBJ2-1
d_call: TRBD1
clone_size: once
v_call: TRBV24-1
cdr3_aa: CATAGTGLNEQFF
cdr3_nt: TGTGCCACGGCCGGGACAGGGTTGAATGAGCAGTTCTTC

j_call: TRBJ2-3
d_call: TRBD2
clone_size: -
v_call: TRBV7-9
cdr3_aa: CASSPRAGEGSEGAQYF
cdr3_nt: TGTGCCAGCAGCCCCCGAGCGGGAGAGGGGAGCGAGGGGGCGCAGTATTTT

j_call: TRBJ2-5
d_call: -
clone_size: once
v_call: TRBV5-1
cdr3_aa: CASSPYGEIPETQYF
cdr3_nt: TGCGCCAGCAGCCCGTACGGGGAGATACCGGAGACCCAGTACTTC

j_call: TRBJ1-3
d_call: -
clone_size: -
v_call: TRBV30
cdr3_aa: CAWTTPERIRGNTIYF
cdr3_nt: TGTGCCTGGACCACACCGGAGCGCATACGAGGAAACACCATATATTTT

j_call: TRBJ2-3
d_call: -
clone_size: once
v_call: TRBV6-4
cdr3_aa: CASSFPPLISPFTDTQYF
cdr3_nt: TGTGCCAGCAGTTTTCCACCTCTTATTAGTCCCTTCACAGATACGCAGTATTTT

j_call: TRBJ1-1
d_call: -
clone_size: -
v_call: TRBV7-2
cdr3_aa: CASSPHMGGREAFF
cdr3_nt: TGTGCCAGCAGCCCCCACATGGGGGGTCGCGAAGCTTTCTTT

j_call: TRBJ1-1
d_call: -
clone_size: few
v_call: TRBV10-3
cdr3_aa: CAISLLKNNQRGYENTEAFF
cdr3_nt: TGTGCCATCAGTTTACTTAAGAACAACCAAAGGGGATATGAGAACACTGAAGCTTTCTTT

j_call: TRBJ2-1
d_call: TRBD2
clone_size: -
v_call: TRBV10-2
cdr3_aa: CASSPGLAGEHQQFF
cdr3_nt: TGCGCCAGCAGCCCCGGACTAGCGGGGGAGCATCAGCAGTTCTTC

j_call: TRBJ1-2
d_call: -
clone_size: few
v_call: TRBV14
cdr3_aa: CASSQGAGYGYTF
cdr3_nt: TGTGCCAGCAGCCAAGGGGCAGGCTATGGCTACACCTTC

j_call: TRBJ2-5
d_call: TRBD2
clone_size: -
v_call: TRBV11-3
cdr3_aa: CASSITSGSPQETQYF
cdr3_nt: TGTGCCAGCAGCATCACTAGCGGGAGTCCGCAAGAGACCCAGTACTTC

j_call: TRBJ2-7
d_call: TRBD2
clone_size: once
v_call: TRBV7-9
cdr3_aa: CASSLASGRALEQYF
cdr3_nt: TGTGCCAGCAGCTTGGCTAGCGGGAGGGCCCTGGAGCAGTACTTC

j_call: TRBJ2-7
d_call: -
clone_size: -
v_call: TRBV28
cdr3_aa: CASSFYAKSYEQYF
cdr3_nt: TGTGCCAGCAGTTTCTATGCGAAATCCTACGAGCAGTACTTC

j_call: TRBJ2-7
d_call: TRBD1
clone_size: -
v_call: TRBV28
cdr3_aa: CASRPPGRGSYEQYF
cdr3_nt: TGTGCCAGCAGACCCCCGGGCAGGGGGTCTTACGAGCAGTACTTC

j_call: TRBJ2-3
d_call: -
clone_size: -
v_call: TRBV10-3
cdr3_aa: CAIGGGLGADTQYF
cdr3_nt: TGTGCCATCGGTGGGGGGCTAGGGGCAGATACGCAGTATTTT

j_call: TRBJ1-4
d_call: -
clone_size: -
v_call: TRBV18
cdr3_aa: CASSPRTDSNEKLFF
cdr3_nt: TGTGCCAGCTCACCGAGGACAGATTCTAATGAAAAACTGTTTTTT

j_call: TRBJ1-1
d_call: -
clone_size: few
v_call: TRBV2
cdr3_aa: CASSDIRGTEAFF
cdr3_nt: TGTGCCAGCAGTGATATCAGGGGCACTGAAGCTTTCTTT

j_call: TRBJ2-5
d_call: TRBD2
clone_size: -
v_call: TRBV29-1
cdr3_aa: CSVRDTGTSGRKKTQYF
cdr3_nt: TGCAGCGTCCGAGATACCGGGACTAGCGGGAGGAAGAAGACCCAGTACTTC

j_call: TRBJ1-3
d_call: -
clone_size: -
v_call: TRBV12-5
cdr3_aa: CASGLVLGTRVGNTIYF
cdr3_nt: TGTGCTAGTGGTTTGGTACTTGGGACACGGGTCGGAAACACCATATATTTT

j_call: TRBJ1-1
d_call: TRBD1
clone_size: -
v_call: TRBV10-3
cdr3_aa: CAISAWDSNTEAFF
cdr3_nt: TGTGCCATCAGTGCTTGGGACAGCAACACTGAAGCTTTCTTT

j_call: TRBJ1-5
d_call: TRBD1
clone_size: -
v_call: TRBV28
cdr3_aa: CASSLRQGYQPQHF
cdr3_nt: TGTGCCAGCAGTTTACGACAGGGGTATCAGCCCCAGCATTTT

j_call: TRBJ2-1
d_call: -
clone_size: -
v_call: TRBV5-1
cdr3_aa: CASSLLFRGANEQFF
cdr3_nt: TGCGCCAGCAGCTTGTTATTCAGGGGAGCCAATGAGCAGTTCTTC

j_call: TRBJ1-2
d_call: -
clone_size: -
v_call: TRBV27
cdr3_aa: CASSLAGAGNYGYTF
cdr3_nt: TGTGCCAGCAGTTTAGCGGGGGCTGGAAACTATGGCTACACCTTC

j_call: TRBJ1-1
d_call: TRBD1
clone_size: -
v_call: TRBV12-3/TRBV12-4
cdr3_aa: CASSSLTGDEAFF
cdr3_nt: TGTGCCAGCAGTTCCCTTACAGGGGATGAAGCTTTCTTT

j_call: TRBJ2-7
d_call: -
clone_size: few
v_call: TRBV30
cdr3_aa: CAWSVGRPYEQYF
cdr3_nt: TGTGCCTGGAGTGTTGGCAGGCCCTACGAGCAGTACTTC

j_call: TRBJ1-1
d_call: TRBD1
clone_size: -
v_call: TRBV6-1
cdr3_aa: CASSDLGQENTEAFF
cdr3_nt: TGTGCCAGCAGTGACCTCGGACAGGAGAACACTGAAGCTTTCTTT

j_call: TRBJ2-1
d_call: -
clone_size: -
v_call: TRBV28
cdr3_aa: CASSLPRTHQKYNEQFF
cdr3_nt: TGTGCCAGCAGTTTACCCCGGACACACCAAAAATACAATGAGCAGTTCTTC

j_call: TRBJ2-7
d_call: TRBD1
clone_size: -
v_call: TRBV12-3/TRBV12-4
cdr3_aa: CASSADRLYEQYF
cdr3_nt: TGTGCCAGCTCAGCGGACAGGCTTTACGAGCAGTACTTC

j_call: TRBJ1-6
d_call: TRBD1
clone_size: few
v_call: TRBV19
cdr3_aa: CASSIHSPGQGNSPLHF
cdr3_nt: TGTGCCAGTAGTATCCACTCTCCGGGACAGGGCAATTCACCCCTCCACTTT

j_call: TRBJ1-3
d_call: -
clone_size: few
v_call: TRBV7-9
cdr3_aa: CASSLGSANTIYF
cdr3_nt: TGTGCCAGCAGCTTAGGCTCCGCGAACACCATATATTTT